The T cell receptor (beta chain) described here comes from a study of shared clonotypes between healthy human individuals. TCRdb's table, derived via immunoSEQ multiplex PCR, lists solely in-frame clones and lacks some. The sample records nearly 750,000 clones, 55% to 80% being singletons. Germline V gene sequence: CDR1 SGHNT, CDR2 YYREEE (reference sequence). The CDR3 spans 13 residues. V was pared by 1 base and J by 0 bases, with 5 bases between. This clone was counted once. Specimen: memory CD4+ T cells sorted from blood. Subset reported: CD45RA-negative fraction. The chain uses TRBV5-4 and TRBJ2-7; a possible D gene is TRBD2 (5 bases). The origin of this receptor is a woman aged 25-40 years in good health. The CDR3 region is CASSLTSSYEQYF. The CDR3 DNA follows: TGTGCCAGCAGCTTGACTAGCTCCTACGAGCAGTACTTC.